The 12 T cell receptor beta chains in this list originate from one sample, sequenced in a study of T-cell reconstitution after alpha-beta-depleted transplantation in children. Molecular barcoding with unique molecular identifiers was used for the TCRbeta library. Each CDR3 protein is one row after TCRdb ran MiXCR on the PCR reads. Counted here are 700,000 to 950,000 distinct CDR3 sequences, about 15% occurring once; the ten biggest clones make up approximately 5%. Specimen: PBMCs, mostly from graft donor cells, collected 360 days after TCRalphabeta/CD19-depleted stem cell transplant. The receptors come from a male patient younger than 18 who had a stem cell transplant for acute lymphoblastic leukemia, so the T cells may come from the graft donor.

The rearrangement uses TRBV12-3 or TRBV12-4 and TRBJ2-3; 14 bases match TRBD2. The CDR3 spans 16 residues. V dropped 5 bases and J dropped 3; count of bases not matched to a gene: 4. The CDR3 reads CASSPRTSGRTDTQYF. CDR3 coding DNA: TGTGCCAGCAGTCCCCGGACTAGCGGGAGGACAGATACGCAGTATTTT.

This clonotype was seen at least ten times. The rearrangement uses TRBV27 and TRBJ1-1, with a weak D call TRBD1 (6 bases). Germline V CDR1 and CDR2: MNHEY, SMNVEV (reference sequence). Deletions cut 3 bases from V and 1 base from J, with 12 bases between. The CDR3 length is 15 residues. The CDR3: CASSFSGGPNTEAFF. The DNA for the CDR3 is TGTGCCAGCAGTTTTTCGGGGGGCCCGAACACTGAAGCTTTCTTT.

This clonotype was observed a handful of times. This sequence joins TRBV10-1 and TRBJ2-1; 12 bases line up with TRBD2. The CDR3 is made up of 14 amino acids. CDR1 is WNHNN, CDR2 SYGVQD, per germline (reference sequence). The ends lost 6 bases at V and 7 bases at J; junction bases unmatched: 4. The CDR3: CASRPSGGGNEQFF. CDR3 sequence (DNA): TGCGCCAGCAGGCCTAGCGGGGGGGGGAATGAGCAGTTCTTC.

The chain recombines TRBV2 with TRBJ2-2, with 8 bases identical to TRBD2. V was pared by 3 bases and J by 3 bases, with 6 bases of the junction left unmatched. The CDR3 loop spans 16 amino acids. CDR1 and CDR2 from the germline V gene are SNHLY and FYNNEI. The CDR3 DNA reads TGTGCCAGCAGTGACGCGGTAGCGGGATACACCGGGGAGCTGTTTTTT. It is translated as CASSDAVAGYTGELFF.

In this sample, this clonotype turned up a few times. The chain couples TRBV24-1 to TRBJ2-1; TRBD2 is a possible D gene (6 bases). This CDR3 spans 16 amino acids. With 7 bases removed from V and 7 bases from J, the gap between germline ends came to 22 bases. Germline V CDR1 and CDR2: KGHDR, SFDVKD. The CDR3 region has the DNA TGTGCCACCAGCCTAACCTGGGGGGAGTCTCGGAATGAGCAGTTCTTC. This translates into CATSLTWGESRNEQFF.

This clonotype was picked up many times. V gene TRBV12-3 or TRBV12-4 combines with J gene TRBJ2-1; 12 nucleotides line up with TRBD2. V lost 10 bases and J lost 2; bases outside the gene matches: 18. The CDR3 totals 19 residues. CDR3 region: CANSNGRLAGGFPYNEQFF. The CDR3 nucleotides are TGTGCCAACTCGAACGGCCGGCTAGCGGGAGGGTTCCCCTACAATGAGCAGTTCTTC.

The chain combines TRBV5-1 with TRBJ2-7; a weak D match, TRBD1 (6 bases). V dropped 4 bases and J dropped 5 bases, with 16 bases sitting between them. CDR3 size: 14 residues. CDR1 and CDR2 (germline): SGHRS, YFSETQ. CDR3 residues: CASSLDRIGNEQYF. CDR3 nucleotide sequence: TGCGCCAGCAGCCTGGACAGAATAGGCAACGAGCAGTACTTC.

V gene TRBV24-1 combines with J gene TRBJ2-2, with 7 bases lining up with TRBD1. Germline CDR1 is KGHDR and CDR2 is SFDVKD. The ends lost 5 bases at V and 5 bases at J; junction bases unmatched: 16. This CDR3 has 18 amino acids. CDR3 protein: CATSGLDLGTDPTGELFF. CDR3 in DNA: TGTGCCACCAGTGGCCTAGATCTTGGGACAGACCCTACCGGGGAGCTGTTTTTT.

This clonotype was observed a handful of times. The genes are TRBV7-2 and TRBJ2-4, with 8 positions matching TRBD1. The CDR3 extends over 16 amino acids. The trim removed 6 bases at V and 6 bases at J, leaving 13 bases unmatched. Germline-derived CDR1 and CDR2 are SGHTA and FQGNSA. DNA of the CDR3: TGTGCCAGCAGTCCCTCCTTAGGGACAGGAGGAAACATTCAGTACTTC. It is translated as CASSPSLGTGGNIQYF.

The chain links TRBV3-1 to TRBJ2-2; perhaps TRBD1 as D (7 bases). Germline V gives CDR1 LGHDT, CDR2 YNNKEL (reference sequence). Trimming pared 6 bases from V and 1 base from J, leaving 15 bases between. The CDR3 is made up of 16 amino acids. CDR3 sequence: CASSRPGGLNTGELFF. As DNA, the CDR3 is TGTGCCAGCAGTCGCCCAGGGGGACTGAACACCGGGGAGCTGTTTTTT.

This clonotype came up a few times. The chain recombines TRBV11-2 with TRBJ1-1; 10 bases are a match to TRBD1. The CDR3 has 15 amino acids. CDR1 SGHAT and CDR2 FQNNGV come from the germline V gene. With 3 bases clipped from V and 5 bases from J, the junction kept 6 bases outside the gene matches. For the CDR3, the DNA is TGTGCCAGCAGCTTGCTGACAGGGGGCGAGACTGAAGCTTTCTTT. This codes for CASSLLTGGETEAFF.

This clonotype appeared a few times. V gene TRBV2 combines with J gene TRBJ2-7; 10 bases match TRBD2. J was trimmed by 5 bases and V by 8 bases; bases with no gene match: 9. The CDR3 runs 14 residues. From germline, CDR1 is SNHLY and CDR2 FYNNEI. CDR3 nucleotide sequence: TGTGCCAGCGGAGCGGGAGGGCCGGTCCACGAGCAGTACTTC. Translated: CASGAGGPVHEQYF.